This T cell receptor (beta chain) was documented in a study of blood T cell repertoires in COVID-19. The wider study: COVID-19 samples collected from the United States, Italy and Spain covered acute and convalescent phases. Sample material is recorded as cDNA or gDNA derived from T cells, B-cell-depleted T cells, or PBMCs.

Source study methods: From reference gene primer amplification, estimates of nucleated cell counts were derived. Produced via immunoSEQ multiplex PCR; TCRdb's table is partial and in-frame only. V and J calls plus clone size are reproduced from that table; the DNA served to infer D and trimming. The sample shows approximately 500,000 clones, roughly 89% of them seen only once. V was clipped by 4 bases and J by 9 bases; unmatched bases: 4. The CDR3 is 15 amino acids. The germline gives CDR1 SEHNR, CDR2 FQNEAQ (reference sequence). This clonotype was sampled from a woman between 45 and 60 years old with COVID-19, enrolled during active disease. The chain employs TRBV7-9 and TRBJ1-6; 12 bases are shared with TRBD1. The source material was peripheral blood. CDR3 residues: CASSSGTGGTSPLHF. As DNA, the CDR3 is TGTGCCAGCAGCTCCGGGACAGGGGGCACTTCACCCCTCCACTTT.